This T cell receptor beta chain was sequenced for a study of T cells in Graves' hyperthyroidism and ophthalmopathy. The overall study: Peripheral blood was acquired at first diagnosis, ahead of any therapy whatsoever.

Amplified TCR beta CDR3 regions came from RNA transcripts. The HTBI primer set drove a first-round RT-PCR of the TCR CDR3. One entry per CDR3 protein, called by TCRdb with MiXCR from the multiplex PCR reads. This table has around 620,000 distinct CDR3 sequences, 14% appearing once. Trimming cost V 5 bases and J 0 bases; bases outside gene matches: 20. Germline CDR1 is SGHAT and CDR2 is FQNNGV. The CDR3 extends over 21 amino acids. This clonotype was observed at least ten times. The study based diagnoses on clinical symptoms, serum thyroxine and TRAb, thyroid ultrasound and orbital computed tomography. The chain uses TRBV11-2 and TRBJ2-5, with 11 bases lining up with TRBD2. The source material was blood. This receptor was obtained from a woman aged 18-29 years with Graves' ophthalmopathy. This CDR3 reads CASSTPSYTGTSGAYQETQYF. CDR3 nucleotide sequence: TGTGCCAGCAGCACGCCGTCCTACACCGGGACTAGCGGAGCGTACCAAGAGACCCAGTACTTC.